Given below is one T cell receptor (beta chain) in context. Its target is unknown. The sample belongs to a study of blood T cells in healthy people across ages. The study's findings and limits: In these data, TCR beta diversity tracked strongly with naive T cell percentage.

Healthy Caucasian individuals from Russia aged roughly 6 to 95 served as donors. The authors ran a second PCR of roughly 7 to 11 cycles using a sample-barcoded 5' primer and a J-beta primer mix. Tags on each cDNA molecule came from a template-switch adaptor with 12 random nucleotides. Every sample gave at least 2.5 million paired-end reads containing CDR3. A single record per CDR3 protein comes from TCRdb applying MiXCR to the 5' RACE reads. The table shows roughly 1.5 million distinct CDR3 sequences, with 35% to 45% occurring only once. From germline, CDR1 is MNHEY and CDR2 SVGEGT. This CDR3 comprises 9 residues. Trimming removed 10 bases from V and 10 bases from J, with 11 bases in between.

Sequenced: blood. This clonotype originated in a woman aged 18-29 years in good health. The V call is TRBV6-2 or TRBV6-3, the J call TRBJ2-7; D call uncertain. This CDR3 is CAKDRVQYF. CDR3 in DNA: TGTGCCAAGGACCGCGTCCAGTACTTC.